This T cell receptor beta chain was sequenced in a study of blood T cells in healthy people across ages. The CDR3 runs 15 residues. The second PCR ran roughly 7 to 11 cycles with a sample-barcoded 5' primer and J-beta primers. A template-switch adaptor that had 12 random nucleotides put a tag on each cDNA molecule. Via MiXCR, TCRdb re-called the 5' RACE reads, giving one row per CDR3 protein. The table shows 540,000 or so distinct CDR3 sequences, with 25% to 30% occurring only once. The sequenced material came from blood. The rearrangement joins TRBV21-1 to TRBJ2-5. TRBV21-1 is noted as a pseudogene. This sequence was found in a woman in her seventies in good health. This CDR3 reads CASSKCSTYQETQYF. The CDR3 DNA reads TGTGCCAGCAGCAAATGTTCCACCTACCAGGAGACCCAGTACTTC.